The entry that follows covers one T cell receptor beta chain sequence. Its antigen is unidentified. The CDR3 is 13 amino acids. In germline, CDR1 is MNHNS, CDR2 SASEGT. J gave up 8 bases and V 2 bases, and 4 bases lay outside the gene matches. The data were taken from a study of CD8+ T cells in alopecia areata. Turning to the study itself: Tofacitinib was taken orally by treated patients, and the dose was 5 to 10 mg twice daily. Overall study results and limits: More clonal than normal scalp was lesional scalp, particularly alopecia totalis/universalis.

Extraction and reverse transcription of RNA yielded cDNA as the sequencing template. Data came from immunoSEQ multiplex PCR; TCRdb stores just in-frame clones and leaves some out. The sample shows fewer than 200,000 clones, 65% to 75% of them seen only once. The chain combines TRBV6-1 with TRBJ1-2; 8 bases match TRBD1. The material was CD8+ T cells sorted from blood, obtained at week 0. The receptor was derived from a human donor with alopecia areata. The CDR3 spells CASSEQGAVGYTF. In DNA form, the CDR3 reads TGTGCCAGCAGTGAACAGGGGGCGGTCGGCTACACCTTC.